The 9 T cell receptor beta chains listed next were all sequenced from one sample in a study of blood T cell repertoires in COVID-19. Profiling relied on immunoSEQ multiplex PCR, and the TCRdb table lists in-frame clones only, not all of them. This table holds approximately 110,000 clones, about 75% found once. The source material was peripheral blood. The source is a woman aged 70-85 years with acute or convalescent COVID-19.

This chain uses TRBV30 with TRBJ2-7; 8 positions agree with TRBD2. This CDR3 is 12 amino acids long. Germline trimming cut 2 bases from V and 11 bases from J; bases unmatched to any gene: 8. Germline values: CDR1 GTSNPN, CDR2 SVGIG (reference sequence). The chain's CDR3 is CAWSTGGVLEYF. The DNA for the CDR3 is TGTGCCTGGAGTACGGGGGGGGTTCTAGAGTACTTC.

The chain links TRBV3-1 (or the pseudogene TRBV3-2) to TRBJ2-2; 9 nucleotides align to TRBD1. This CDR3 has 16 amino acids. CDR1 LGHDT and CDR2 YNNKEL come from the germline V gene (reference sequence). V was pared by 6 bases and J by 2 bases, with 7 bases of the junction left unmatched. The CDR3 DNA sequence: TGTGCCAGCAGTCCCGGGACAGGGAAAAACACCGGGGAGCTGTTTTTT. This gives the protein CASSPGTGKNTGELFF.

The J gene is TRBJ2-7, the V gene TRBV29-1, with 7 nucleotides matching TRBD2. The CDR3 consists of 12 residues. The germline gives CDR1 SQVTM, CDR2 ANQGSEA. V dropped 5 bases and J dropped 3; count of bases not matched to a gene: 4. CDR3 sequence reads: CSVWEGNYEQYF. In DNA, the CDR3 is TGCAGCGTTTGGGAGGGAAACTACGAGCAGTACTTC.

This clone was counted a single time. The chain has TRBV20-1 and TRBJ1-2; D perhaps matches TRBD1 (5 bases). The CDR3 runs 11 residues. V lost 5 bases, J lost 6 bases, and 10 bases lay in between. From germline, CDR1 is DFQATT and CDR2 SNEGSKA (reference sequence). The chain's CDR3 is CSAVWGDGYTF. CDR3 DNA: TGCAGTGCTGTTTGGGGGGATGGCTACACCTTC.

V usage is TRBV2 and J usage is TRBJ2-3; no reliable D call. The germline CDR1 and CDR2 sequences are SNHLY and FYNNEI. V was pared by 5 bases and J by 2 bases, with 14 bases between. The CDR3 has 15 amino acids. CDR3 nucleotides: TGTGCCAGCAGTCAGACTCGGTTTGACACAGATACGCAGTATTTT. Amino acid sequence: CASSQTRFDTDTQYF.

The chain carries TRBV5-5 and TRBJ1-2; tentatively, D is TRBD1 (6 bases). Germline loops: CDR1 SGHKS, CDR2 YYEKEE (reference sequence). CDR3 size: 14 residues. The V end lost 4 bases, the J end lost 3 bases, and 13 bases lay between the germline ends. Here the CDR3 DNA reads TGTGCCAGCAGCCCTACAGGGAGGGACTATGGCTACACCTTC. Its protein is CASSPTGRDYGYTF.

V and J are TRBV10-1 and TRBJ1-1, with D possibly matching TRBD1 (6 bases). In germline, CDR1 is WNHNN, CDR2 SYGVQD (reference sequence). The CDR3 sequence is 13 residues long. Trimming took 3 bases from V and 5 from J, leaving 10 bases between them. The CDR3: CASSEQGETEAFF. In nucleotides, the CDR3 is TGCGCCAGCAGTGAACAGGGAGAGACTGAAGCTTTCTTT.

The rearrangement joins TRBV5-1 to TRBJ2-2; no clear D gene. CDR1 is SGHRS and CDR2 is YFSETQ in the germline V gene. This CDR3 region has 15 residues. Trimming removed 0 bases from V and 0 bases from J, with 6 bases in between. The CDR3 region is CASSLAVSNTGELFF. The CDR3 DNA reads as TGCGCCAGCAGCTTGGCCGTCTCGAACACCGGGGAGCTGTTTTTT. Filled out from reference TRBV5-1 and TRBJ2-2, the complete variable domain reads KAGVTQTPRYLIKTRGQQVTLSCSPISGHRSVSWYQQTPGQGLQFLFEYFSETQRNKGNFPGRFSGRQFSNSRSEMNVSTLELGDSALYLCASSLAVSNTGELFFGEGSRLTVL.

V and J are TRBV30 and TRBJ2-2; TRBD1 is a possible D gene (6 bases). Trimming took off 4 bases at V and 4 bases at J, with 16 bases between the two ends. Germline V gives CDR1 GTSNPN, CDR2 SVGIG (reference sequence). CDR3 length: 15 residues. CDR3 DNA sequence: TGTGCCTGGAATGAGGGGCGCAGGGGCACCGGGGAGCTGTTTTTT. Amino acids: CAWNEGRRGTGELFF.